This entry concerns a single TCR beta chain. This specimen belongs to a study of T cell repertoires in cytomegalovirus infection. TCRdb used MiXCR to reprocess the reads, holding one entry per CDR3 protein. The profile shows 450,000 to 550,000 distinct CDR3 sequences, approximately 17% of them singletons. Germline CDR1 is KGHDR and CDR2 is SFDVKD. This CDR3 comprises 15 residues. V lost 7 bases to trimming and J lost 6 bases; unmatched junction nucleotides: 6. The sequence came from a human donor in good health (CMV status not recorded). Some clones in this sample may be carry-over from other donors' samples. The J gene is TRBJ2-2, the V gene TRBV24-1, with 11 bases fitting TRBD1. The sequenced material came from CD8+ T cells from PBMCs. The DNA for the CDR3 is TGTGCCACCAGCACCGGGACAGGGGGGTCCGGGGAGCTGTTTTTT. Its translation: CATSTGTGGSGELFF.